This paragraph covers one T cell receptor beta chain sequence. This sample stems from a study of T cells in Graves' hyperthyroidism and ophthalmopathy. The CDR3 regions of TCR beta were amplified from RNA transcripts. When the TCR CDR3 underwent first-round RT-PCR, the HTBI primer set was used. TCRdb fed the multiplex PCR reads into MiXCR, producing one record per CDR3 protein. The sample consists of roughly 420,000 distinct CDR3 sequences, approximately 13% of them appearing once. Graves' hyperthyroidism showing no ophthalmopathy progression within 18 months was considered stable. The authors took PBMCs from over 8.5 ml fresh peripheral blood. Germline V gene sequence: CDR1 SGHRS, CDR2 YFSETQ. This CDR3 spans 14 amino acids.

Material for sequencing was blood. This receptor was obtained from a woman aged 18 to 35 with Graves' hyperthyroidism. V is TRBV5-1 and J is TRBJ2-7; D may be TRBD1 (6 bases). The J call is doubtful: the DNA matches TRBJ2-1 better. The CDR3 is CASSLDRLLYEQFF. CDR3 nucleotide sequence: TGCGCCAGCAGCTTAGACAGGCTTCTCTACGAGCAGTTCTTC.